The 21 T cell receptor beta chains listed next were all sequenced from one sample in a study of cytomegalovirus exposure and HLA in healthy donors. This PCR relied on a set of 60 Vbeta primers and 13 Jbeta primers. TCRdb's copy holds only in-frame clones and misses some; the assay was immunoSEQ multiplex PCR. The sample lists approximately 150,000 clones, 70% to 85% occurring once. Sequencing was carried out using PBMCs. These receptors were obtained from a human donor in good health.

This clone has more than one count but fewer than ten. The rearrangement joins TRBV4-3 to TRBJ1-2; 12 bases agree with TRBD1. The germline V gene encodes CDR1 LGHNA and CDR2 YSLEER. J gave up 4 bases and V 0 bases, and 9 bases lay outside the gene matches. This CDR3 spans 18 amino acids. The CDR3 region is CASSQDLGTGGFVYGYTF. DNA for the CDR3: TGCGCCAGCAGCCAAGACCTGGGGACAGGGGGCTTTGTCTATGGCTACACCTTC.

In this sample, this clone turned up once. The chain recombines TRBV29-1 with TRBJ2-7; D possibly corresponds to TRBD2 (5 bases). The germline gives CDR1 SQVTM, CDR2 ANQGSEA. The CDR3 sequence is 12 residues long. V was cut by 2 bases and J by 6 bases, with 11 bases left in between. As DNA, the CDR3 is TGCAGCGTTGAAATTCTCGGGGTCGAGCAGTACTTC. The encoded protein is CSVEILGVEQYF.

The rearrangement links TRBV7-9 to TRBJ1-4, with TRBD1 as a possible D gene (5 bases). The germline CDR1 and CDR2 sequences are SEHNR and FQNEAQ (reference sequence). Trimming pared 1 base from V and 4 bases from J, leaving 10 bases between. This CDR3 is 15 amino acids long. Here the CDR3 DNA reads TGTGCCAGCAGCTTAGAGGCAGGGTATAATGAAAAACTGTTTTTT. Its protein is CASSLEAGYNEKLFF. Full variable domain (outside the CDR3, taken from reference TRBV7-9 and TRBJ1-4): DTGVSQNPRHKITKRGQNVTFRCDPISEHNRLYWYRQTLGQGPEFLTYFQNEAQLEKSRLLSDRFSAERPKGSFSTLEIQRTEQGDSAMYLCASSLEAGYNEKLFFGSGTQLSVL.

The J gene is TRBJ2-7, the V gene TRBV4-3; unclear D gene. The V and J ends lost 2 bases and 1 base respectively, with 12 bases between them. Germline V gene lookup returns CDR1 LGHNA and CDR2 YSLEER. This CDR3 region has 15 residues. In DNA, the CDR3 is TGCGCCAGCAGCCAAATACCGGGTTATTCCTACGAGCAGTACTTC. Translated: CASSQIPGYSYEQYF.

The V call is TRBV6-4, the J call TRBJ2-6; D is undetermined. The CDR3 spans 16 residues. Trimming shortened V by 2 bases and J by 0 bases, and 8 bases separated the two germline ends. The germline gives CDR1 MRHNA, CDR2 SNTAGT. The CDR3 bases are TGTGCCAGCAGTGACGAGTTACGCTCTGGGGCCAACGTCCTGACTTTC. This encodes CASSDELRSGANVLTF.

The genes are TRBV6-1 and TRBJ2-7; 12 bases are shared with TRBD1. The CDR3 is made up of 14 amino acids. Trimming cost V 6 bases and J 5 bases; bases outside gene matches: 5. CDR1 is MNHNS, CDR2 SASEGT, per germline. The CDR3 coding sequence is TGTGCCAGCAGGGGACAGGGGGCAGTGAACGAGCAGTACTTC. It is translated as CASRGQGAVNEQYF.

The V gene is TRBV5-4, the J gene TRBJ2-2, with a tentative D call TRBD1 (5 bases). CDR3 length: 15 residues. Trimming shortened V by 4 bases and J by 0 bases, and 10 bases separated the two germline ends. Germline V gene sequence: CDR1 SGHNT, CDR2 YYREEE (reference sequence). The CDR3, as DNA: TGTGCCAGCAGCCGCAGGGCGGCGAACACCGGGGAGCTGTTTTTT. Translated, it gives CASSRRAANTGELFF. Based on the CDR3 plus reference TRBV5-4 and TRBJ2-2, the full variable domain is ETGVTQSPTHLIKTRGQQVTLRCSSQSGHNTVSWYQQALGQGPQFIFQYYREEENGRGNFPPRFSGLQFPNYSSELNVNALELDDSALYLCASSRRAANTGELFFGEGSRLTVL.

The chain recombines TRBV7-9 with TRBJ2-3; D is ambiguous. The CDR3 totals 13 residues. Trimming left V 5 bases short and J 2 bases short, with 8 bases between. Germline assignment: CDR1 SEHNR and CDR2 FQNEAQ (reference sequence). The CDR3 protein is CASSTPNTDTQYF. CDR3 coding DNA: TGTGCCAGCAGCACCCCTAACACAGATACGCAGTATTTT. The full variable domain, its missing parts supplied by reference TRBV7-9 and TRBJ2-3, is DTGVSQNPRHKITKRGQNVTFRCDPISEHNRLYWYRQTLGQGPEFLTYFQNEAQLEKSRLLSDRFSAERPKGSFSTLEIQRTEQGDSAMYLCASSTPNTDTQYFGPGTRLTVL.

J is TRBJ1-5 and V is TRBV12-5, with 8 positions matching TRBD1. Germline V CDR1 and CDR2: LGHNT, FRNRAP. This CDR3 region has 14 residues. The V segment lost 6 bases and the J segment 7 bases; nucleotides outside the gene matches: 8. CDR3 sequence (DNA): TGTGCTAGTGGCACGACAGGGGCTCAACAGCCCCAGCATTTT. Its translation: CASGTTGAQQPQHF.

Points on this clone: This sample includes further DNA sequences coding for the same CDR3. This rearrangement joins TRBV4-1 to TRBJ2-5, with TRBD2 identical over 7 bases. From germline, CDR1 is MGHRA and CDR2 YSYEKL. The CDR3 is 13 residues long. The J segment lost 5 bases and the V segment lost 4 bases, leaving 4 bases of the junction unmatched. Here the CDR3 reads CASSRLAGETQYF. The CDR3 DNA follows: TGCGCCAGCAGCCGGTTAGCGGGCGAGACCCAGTACTTC.

V usage is TRBV6-5 and J usage is TRBJ2-1; TRBD1 matches at 8 bases. The CDR3 has 14 amino acids. Per the germline V gene, CDR1 is MNHEY and CDR2 is SVGAGI. The J segment lost 2 bases and the V segment lost 6 bases, leaving 3 bases of the junction unmatched. Here the CDR3 reads CASRTDRAYNEQFF. The CDR3 region has the DNA TGTGCCAGCAGAACGGACAGGGCCTACAATGAGCAGTTCTTC.

The V call is TRBV9, the J call TRBJ1-2; D gene ambiguous. Between the trimmed V and J ends, which lost 0 bases and 4 bases, there was a span of 7 bases. Germline loops: CDR1 SGDLS, CDR2 YYNGEE. The CDR3 loop spans 13 amino acids. The CDR3 DNA follows: TGTGCCAGCAGCGTAGGACCGGGCTATGGCTACACCTTC. Translation gives CASSVGPGYGYTF.

This clone has a single count. The V and J genes are TRBV7-9 and TRBJ1-4; 9 nucleotides align to TRBD1. Germline V lookup: CDR1 SEHNR, CDR2 FQNEAQ (reference sequence). The CDR3 sequence is 13 residues long. The trim removed 6 bases at V and 8 bases at J, leaving 4 bases unmatched. In DNA, the CDR3 is TGTGCCAGCAGTCGGGACAGGGAGGAAAAACTGTTTTTT. Translating it yields CASSRDREEKLFF.

This chain uses TRBV6-6 with TRBJ2-1, with D perhaps matching TRBD2 (5 bases). V was clipped by 0 bases and J by 6 bases, with 15 bases between them. This CDR3 region has 16 residues. CDR1 is MNHNY and CDR2 is SVGAGI in the germline V gene (reference sequence). The CDR3 DNA reads TGTGCCAGCAGTTACTCCCCTGGGAGCTTTTCCAATGAGCAGTTCTTC. Translated, it gives CASSYSPGSFSNEQFF.

In DNA, the CDR3 is TGTGCCAGTAGTATAGGGACAGGGAACACTGAAGCTTTCTTT. Residues: CASSIGTGNTEAFF. The chain carries TRBV19 and TRBJ1-1; 7 bases match TRBD1. The V and J ends lost 1 base and 1 base, in that order; junction bases with no gene match: 0. The CDR3 totals 14 residues. Germline V gene lookup returns CDR1 LNHDA and CDR2 SQIVND (reference sequence).

The genes are TRBV2 and TRBJ2-1; 11 nucleotides align to TRBD1. J was trimmed by 3 bases and V by 6 bases; bases with no gene match: 4. The germline V gene encodes CDR1 SNHLY and CDR2 FYNNEI. The CDR3 length is 15 residues. CDR3 protein: CASRDRGLSYNEQFF. The DNA for the CDR3 is TGTGCCAGCAGGGACAGGGGGCTGAGCTACAATGAGCAGTTCTTC. Combining the CDR3 with reference TRBV2 and TRBJ2-1 gives the whole variable domain EPEVTQTPSHQVTQMGQEVILRCVPISNHLYFYWYRQILGQKVEFLVSFYNNEISEKSEIFDDQFSVERPDGSNFTLKIRSTKLEDSAMYFCASRDRGLSYNEQFFGPGTRLTVL.

V usage is TRBV5-1 and J usage is TRBJ2-7, with 10 bases matching TRBD2. The CDR3 covers 17 residues. V shed 6 bases and J 4 bases; nucleotides not matched to a gene: 16. The germline gives CDR1 SGHRS, CDR2 YFSETQ. CDR3 in amino acids: CASTPDSRTSGKYEQYF. The CDR3 nucleotides read TGCGCCAGCACTCCTGACTCACGGACTAGCGGAAAATACGAGCAGTACTTC.

This clone was seen a few times. The CDR3, as DNA: TGTGCCAGCAGCCAAGCAGGACAGGGGAACACTGAAGCTTTCTTT. Translation: CASSQAGQGNTEAFF. This sequence joins TRBV4-2 and TRBJ1-1; 8 bases line up with TRBD1. The V segment lost 1 base and the J segment 1 base; nucleotides outside the gene matches: 2. Germline lookup yields CDR1 LGHNA and CDR2 YNFKEQ. This CDR3 spans 15 amino acids.

The chain has TRBV5-1 and TRBJ2-7, with 11 bases identical to TRBD1. V dropped 0 bases and J dropped 4; count of bases not matched to a gene: 3. Germline V gives CDR1 SGHRS, CDR2 YFSETQ. The CDR3 has 15 residues. In nucleotides, the CDR3 is TGCGCCAGCAGCTTGGCCGGGACAGGGGGTTACGAGCAGTACTTC. It encodes CASSLAGTGGYEQYF.

The sample holds a few counts of this clone. The chain carries TRBV4-1 and TRBJ2-1, with TRBD2 matching over 9 bases. Germline V CDR1 and CDR2: MGHRA, YSYEKL. This CDR3 contains 18 residues. V lost 4 bases and J lost 5; bases outside the gene matches: 15. The CDR3 region is CASSLGAGGTRKDNEQFF. The CDR3 nucleotides read TGCGCCAGCAGCCTGGGGGCGGGGGGGACCAGGAAGGACAATGAGCAGTTCTTC.

V is TRBV6-5 and J is TRBJ2-2; D is possibly TRBD2 (5 bases). The CDR3 length is 16 residues. V was trimmed by 0 bases and J by 3 bases, leaving 11 bases between them. Germline assignment: CDR1 MNHEY and CDR2 SVGAGI. The CDR3 coding sequence is TGTGCCAGCAGTTACTCGCTCGGGGTTCACACCGGGGAGCTGTTTTTT. Amino acid sequence: CASSYSLGVHTGELFF.